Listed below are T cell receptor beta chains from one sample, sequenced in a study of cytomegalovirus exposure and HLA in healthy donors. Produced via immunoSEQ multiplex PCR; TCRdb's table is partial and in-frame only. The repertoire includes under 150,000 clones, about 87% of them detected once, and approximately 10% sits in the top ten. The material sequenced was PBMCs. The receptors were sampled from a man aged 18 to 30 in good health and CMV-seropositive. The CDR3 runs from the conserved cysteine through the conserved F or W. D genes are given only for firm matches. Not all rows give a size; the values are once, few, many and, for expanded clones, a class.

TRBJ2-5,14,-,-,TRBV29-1,TGCAGCGTTGAAGAGTACGAAGCGCCAGAGACCCAGTACTTC,CSVEEYEAPETQYF
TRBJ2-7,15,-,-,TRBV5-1,TGCGCCAGCCCCACACGGCGGCAGATTTTCTACGAGCAGTACTTC,CASPTRRQIFYEQYF
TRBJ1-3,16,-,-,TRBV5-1,TGCGCCAGCAGCCCCTGGCGGTCTCCATCTCGAAACACCATATATTTT,CASSPWRSPSRNTIYF
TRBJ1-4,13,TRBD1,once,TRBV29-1,TGCAGCGTTTTTTCCAGGGGGCAAGAAAAACTGTTTTTT,CSVFSRGQEKLFF
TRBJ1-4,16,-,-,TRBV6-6,TGTGCCAGCAGTTACGGGTCCGGGGGGAGTTATGAAAAACTGTTTTTT,CASSYGSGGSYEKLFF
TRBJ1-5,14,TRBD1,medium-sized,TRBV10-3,TGTGCCACCTCGACAGGGGACGGCAATCAGCCCCAGCATTTT,CATSTGDGNQPQHF
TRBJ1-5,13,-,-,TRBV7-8,TGTGCCAGCAGCTTAGCGCGGAGTCAGCCCCAGCATTTT,CASSLARSQPQHF
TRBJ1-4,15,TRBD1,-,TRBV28,TGTGCCAGCAGTTTACCCCAGGGGGCCCGGGAAAAACTGTTTTTT,CASSLPQGAREKLFF
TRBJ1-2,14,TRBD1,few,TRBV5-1,TGCGCCAGCAGCTTGGTAGCAGGGGGCTCTGGCTACACCTTC,CASSLVAGGSGYTF
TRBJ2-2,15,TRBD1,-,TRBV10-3,TGTGCCATCAGTGCAGAGGGGGCGGGCACCGGGGAGCTGTTTTTT,CAISAEGAGTGELFF
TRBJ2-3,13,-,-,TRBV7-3,TGTGCCAGCAGCTCCAGGGCAACAGATACGCAGTATTTT,CASSSRATDTQYF
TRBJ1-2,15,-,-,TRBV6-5,TGTGCCAGCAGTTACTCCGCGGGGACTAACTATGGCTACACCTTC,CASSYSAGTNYGYTF
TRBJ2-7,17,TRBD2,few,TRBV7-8,TGTGCCAGCACCCCCGCCGCCGGGACTAGCGGGACTTACGAGCAGTACTTC,CASTPAAGTSGTYEQYF
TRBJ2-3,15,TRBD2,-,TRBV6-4,TGTGCCAGCAGTGTAGCGGGAGTTAAGGGAGATACGCAGTATTTT,CASSVAGVKGDTQYF
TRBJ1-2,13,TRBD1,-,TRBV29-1,TGCAGCGTTCTCGCAGGGGGCAATAATGGCTACACCTTC,CSVLAGGNNGYTF
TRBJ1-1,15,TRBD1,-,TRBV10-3,TGTGCCATCAGTGCGTTTGACAGGGGACCGGTTGAAGCTTTCTTT,CAISAFDRGPVEAFF
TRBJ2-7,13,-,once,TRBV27,TGTGCCAGCAGTTTAAGTCCGGGTCGCGAGCAGTACTTC,CASSLSPGREQYF
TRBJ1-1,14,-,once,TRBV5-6,TGTGCCAGCAAGGGTTCCCCCAAGGAGGCTGAAGCTTTCTTT,CASKGSPKEAEAFF
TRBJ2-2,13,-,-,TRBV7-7,TGTGCTAGCAGTCAGGAGGGTACCGGGGAGCTGTTTTTT,CASSQEGTGELFF
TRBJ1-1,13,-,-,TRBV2,TGTGCCAGCAGTGAATATACAGGAGAAGAAGCTTTCTTT,CASSEYTGEEAFF
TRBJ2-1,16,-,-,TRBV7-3,TGTGCCAGCAGCTCCTCGATCGGGCGGGCTTACAATGAGCAGTTCTTC,CASSSSIGRAYNEQFF
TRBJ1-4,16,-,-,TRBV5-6,TGTGCCAGCAGACGGGCCGGGGGATCAACTAATGAAAAACTGTTTTTT,CASRRAGGSTNEKLFF
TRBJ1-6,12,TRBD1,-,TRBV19,TGTGCCAGTCGGACAGGGAGTTCACCCCTCCACTTT,CASRTGSSPLHF
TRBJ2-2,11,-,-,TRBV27,TGTGCCAGCAGTCTCTACGGGGAGCTGTTTTTT,CASSLYGELFF
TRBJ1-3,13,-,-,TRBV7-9,TGTGCCGTCGACAGATTCTCTGGAAACACCATATATTTT,CAVDRFSGNTIYF
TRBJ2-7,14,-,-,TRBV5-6,TGTGCCAGCGGGGGCCAAGTCAGCCCCTACGAGCAGTACTTC,CASGGQVSPYEQYF
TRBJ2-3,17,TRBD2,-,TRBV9,TGTGCCAGCAGCTTCACTCGGGGAGGGGAGAACACAGATACGCAGTATTTT,CASSFTRGGENTDTQYF
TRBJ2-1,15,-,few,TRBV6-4,TGTGCCAGCAGTGATTGGTCTCTGGGGGGCAATGAGCAGTTCTTC,CASSDWSLGGNEQFF
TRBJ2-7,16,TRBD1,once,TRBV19,TGTGCCAGTAGTCCACCCCCAGGACAGGGCTCCTACGAGCAGTACTTC,CASSPPPGQGSYEQYF
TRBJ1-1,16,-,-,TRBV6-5,TGTGCCAGCAGTTACCGGCGAATTGATGGGGCAACTGAAGCTTTCTTT,CASSYRRIDGATEAFF
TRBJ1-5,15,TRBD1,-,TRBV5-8,TGTGCCAGCAGCCCCCGGACAGGTGGGAGTCAGCCCCAGCATTTT,CASSPRTGGSQPQHF
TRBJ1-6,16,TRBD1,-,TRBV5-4,TGTGCCAGCAGCTCGGCAGTACAGGGGGCTTTTTCACCCCTCCACTTT,CASSSAVQGAFSPLHF
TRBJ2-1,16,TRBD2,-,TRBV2,TGTGCCAGCCTTCCGGTCGCTAGCGGGACCTACAATGAGCAGTTCTTC,CASLPVASGTYNEQFF
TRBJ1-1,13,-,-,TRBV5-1,TGCGCCAGCAGCTTGAGGGGGAAAACTGAAGCTTTCTTT,CASSLRGKTEAFF
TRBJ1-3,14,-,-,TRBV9,TGTGCCAGCAGCGTAGACAGATCTGGAAACACCATATATTTT,CASSVDRSGNTIYF
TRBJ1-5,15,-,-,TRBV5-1,TGCGCCAGCAGCTTGGAGGGGAATAGCAATCAGCCCCAGCATTTT,CASSLEGNSNQPQHF
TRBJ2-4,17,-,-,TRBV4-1,TGCGCCAGCAGCCAAGGACCGCAGGGCTCAGCCAAAAACATTCAGTACTTC,CASSQGPQGSAKNIQYF
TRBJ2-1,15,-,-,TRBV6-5,TGTGCCAGCAGTTACTCAGCTAGCTCCTACAATGAGCAGTTCTTC,CASSYSASSYNEQFF
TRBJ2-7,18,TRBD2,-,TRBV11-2,TGTGCCAGCAGCTCGGGGCTGGTAGGGACTAGCGGGTCCTACGAGCAGTACTTC,CASSSGLVGTSGSYEQYF
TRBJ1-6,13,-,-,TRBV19,TGTGCCAGTAGACCAGTTTATAATTCACCCCTCCACTTT,CASRPVYNSPLHF
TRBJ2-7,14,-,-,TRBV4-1,TGCGCCAGCAGCCAAGGCCAGGAGGTCTACGAGCAGTACTTC,CASSQGQEVYEQYF
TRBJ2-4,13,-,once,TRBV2,TGTGCCACCTCGCGGGGAGCCAAAAACATTCAGTACTTC,CATSRGAKNIQYF
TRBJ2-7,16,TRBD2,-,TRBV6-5,TGTGCCAGCAGTTACGCCCTAGCGGGAGAGGGCTACGAGCAGTACTTC,CASSYALAGEGYEQYF
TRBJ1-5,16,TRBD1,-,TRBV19,TGTGCCAGTAGTCCCACAGGGGTCATGGGCAATCAGCCCCAGCATTTT,CASSPTGVMGNQPQHF
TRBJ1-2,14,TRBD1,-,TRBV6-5,TGTGCCAGCAGAAAACAACAGGGGGCTGGTGGCTACACCTTC,CASRKQQGAGGYTF
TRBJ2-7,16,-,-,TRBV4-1,TGCGCCAGCAGCCAAGCCCAGGGGATCGGCGGCGGCGAGCAGTACTTC,CASSQAQGIGGGEQYF
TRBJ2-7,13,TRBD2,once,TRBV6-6,TGTGCCAGCAGCCCCGGACTAGCGGTCGAGCAGTACTTC,CASSPGLAVEQYF
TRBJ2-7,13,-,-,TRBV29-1,TGCAGCGTTGTTAGCGCAGGCTCCTACGAGCAGTACTTC,CSVVSAGSYEQYF
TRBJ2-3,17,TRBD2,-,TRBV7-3,TGTGCCAGCAGCTTAAGGGGGACTAGCGGTTATACAAATACGCAGTATTTT,CASSLRGTSGYTNTQYF
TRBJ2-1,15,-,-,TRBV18,TGTGCCAGCTCACCACCGTCCAAATCGGACAATGAGCAGTTCTTC,CASSPPSKSDNEQFF